Following are 30 T cell receptor beta chains from one sample sequenced in a study of T cells in localized non-small cell lung cancer. TCRdb's copy holds only in-frame clones and misses some; the assay was immunoSEQ multiplex PCR. Of some 82,000 clones listed, 80% are singletons. Material: PBMCs, obtained before any cancer treatment. All receptors derive from a man between 40 and 69 years old with stage II squamous cell lung carcinoma.

The V gene is TRBV7-2, the J gene TRBJ2-5; D remains ambiguous. The ends were cut back, 1 base at V and 7 bases at J, with 10 bases in the middle. CDR3 length: 13 residues. Germline V CDR1 and CDR2: SGHTA, FQGNSA. Here the CDR3 reads CASSLGDKRTQYF. CDR3 nucleotides: TGTGCCAGCAGCTTAGGTGACAAGAGGACCCAGTACTTC.

V usage is TRBV11-2 and J usage is TRBJ2-7; no definite D call. Germline V gene sequence: CDR1 SGHAT, CDR2 FQNNGV. This CDR3 region has 13 residues. V lost 0 bases and J lost 7, with 10 bases in between. The CDR3 protein is CASSLDQVLEQYF. The CDR3 DNA reads TGTGCCAGCAGCTTAGACCAAGTTCTGGAGCAGTACTTC. Drawing the rest from reference TRBV11-2 and TRBJ2-7, the complete variable domain is EAGVAQSPRYKIIEKRQSVAFWCNPISGHATLYWYQQILGQGPKLLIQFQNNGVVDDSQLPKDRFSAERLKGVDSTLKIQPAKLEDSAVYLCASSLDQVLEQYFGPGTRLTVT.

This clone was picked up a small number of times. V gene TRBV29-1 combines with J gene TRBJ1-1, with D unclear. The CDR3 runs 13 residues. Trimming took off 6 bases at V and 0 bases at J, with 11 bases between the two ends. The germline CDR1 and CDR2 sequences are SQVTM and ANQGSEA. The CDR3 protein is CSVIGRMNTEAFF. CDR3 nucleotide sequence: TGCAGCGTCATAGGACGGATGAACACTGAAGCTTTCTTT.

Only a few counts were recorded for this clone. This chain connects TRBV28 to TRBJ1-3, with a tentative D call TRBD1 (5 bases). This CDR3 is 14 amino acids long. CDR1 is MDHEN and CDR2 is SYDVKM in the germline V gene. V lost 5 bases to trimming and J lost 2 bases, with 10 bases between them. The CDR3 loop reads CASSPVGAGNTIYF. CDR3 nucleotides: TGTGCCAGCAGTCCCGTGGGGGCTGGAAACACCATATATTTT.

The V and J genes are TRBV4-2 and TRBJ2-7; a possible D gene is TRBD1 (6 bases). There are 14 residues in the CDR3. The germline CDR1 and CDR2 sequences are LGHNA and YNFKEQ. Trimming shortened V by 5 bases and J by 2 bases, and 13 bases separated the two germline ends. The CDR3 here is CASSYRVGTYEQYF. Here the CDR3 DNA reads TGTGCCAGCAGCTACAGGGTCGGAACCTACGAGCAGTACTTC.

CDR3 sequence: CATSRAATNEKLFF. The CDR3 bases are TGTGCCACCAGCAGAGCTGCAACTAATGAAAAACTGTTTTTT. The chain carries TRBV15 and TRBJ1-4, with no clear D. V dropped 1 base and J dropped 0 bases, with 3 bases sitting between them. CDR1 is LNHNV and CDR2 is YYDKDF in the germline V gene (reference sequence). The CDR3 contains 14 residues.

The chain is built from TRBV29-1 and TRBJ1-1; D not resolved. Germline-derived CDR1 and CDR2 are SQVTM and ANQGSEA. This CDR3 has 13 amino acids. V dropped 4 bases and J dropped 0 bases, with 9 bases sitting between them. The CDR3 here is CSVGELMNTEAFF. CDR3 nucleotides: TGCAGCGTTGGGGAGTTAATGAACACTGAAGCTTTCTTT.

The rearrangement links TRBV2 to TRBJ1-1, with 8 nucleotides matching TRBD1. V gave up 3 bases and J gave up 6 bases; unmatched junction bases: 3. Germline values: CDR1 SNHLY, CDR2 FYNNEI. The CDR3 spans 13 residues. The CDR3 sequence is CASSETGVAEAFF. In DNA form, the CDR3 reads TGTGCCAGCAGTGAGACAGGGGTGGCTGAAGCTTTCTTT.

Ten or more counts support this clone. This rearrangement joins TRBV30 to TRBJ1-5, with TRBD1 as a possible D gene (5 bases). This CDR3 has 14 amino acids. Trimming took off 2 bases at V and 3 bases at J, with 11 bases between the two ends. Germline CDR1 GTSNPN, CDR2 SVGIG (reference sequence). The CDR3 coding sequence is TGTGCCTGGAGTCTGGGACTCCCCAATCAGCCCCAGCATTTT. This sequence encodes CAWSLGLPNQPQHF.

The chain joins TRBV5-1 to TRBJ2-5; TRBD1 agrees at 9 bases. Germline-derived CDR1 and CDR2 are SGHRS and YFSETQ. The V segment lost 3 bases and the J segment 5 bases; nucleotides outside the gene matches: 14. The CDR3 is made up of 17 amino acids. CDR3 in amino acids: CASSYSDGTGSGETQYF. CDR3 DNA sequence: TGCGCCAGCAGCTATTCCGACGGGACAGGGTCCGGCGAGACCCAGTACTTC.

This chain connects TRBV7-9 to TRBJ1-1; D is perhaps TRBD1 (6 bases). The CDR3 extends over 12 amino acids. Germline CDR1 reads SEHNR; CDR2 reads FQNEAQ (reference sequence). Trimming shortened V by 4 bases and J by 13 bases, and 16 bases separated the two germline ends. The CDR3 DNA follows: TGTGCCAGCAGCTCGCAGGACAGTGGAGGTTTCTTT. Translation: CASSSQDSGGFF.

This chain joins TRBV28 and TRBJ1-1; no reliable D call. The CDR3 is 14 residues long. Trimming removed 2 bases at V and 0 bases at J, with 7 bases between. Germline CDR1 is MDHEN and CDR2 is SYDVKM. CDR3 nucleotides: TGTGCCAGCAGTTTAGGGGAGTTGAACACTGAAGCTTTCTTT. As protein: CASSLGELNTEAFF.

This clone turned up a few times. The V call is TRBV11-2, the J call TRBJ2-7; D gene uncertain. Trimming removed 1 base from V and 4 bases from J, with 5 bases in between. This CDR3 has 12 residues. The germline V gene encodes CDR1 SGHAT and CDR2 FQNNGV. CDR3 sequence: CASSLVDYEQYF. In DNA form, the CDR3 reads TGTGCCAGCAGCTTAGTAGATTACGAGCAGTACTTC.

CDR3 sequence: CASSLDTGYEQYF. The CDR3 bases are TGTGCCAGCAGCTTGGACACTGGGTACGAGCAGTACTTC. This chain connects TRBV5-4 to TRBJ2-7; D uncertain. CDR1 and CDR2 (germline): SGHNT, YYREEE (reference sequence). This CDR3 spans 13 amino acids. With 0 bases removed from V and 4 bases from J, the gap between germline ends came to 8 bases. Together with reference TRBV5-4 and TRBJ2-7, the CDR3 gives the full variable domain: ETGVTQSPTHLIKTRGQQVTLRCSSQSGHNTVSWYQQALGQGPQFIFQYYREEENGRGNFPPRFSGLQFPNYSSELNVNALELDDSALYLCASSLDTGYEQYFGPGTRLTVT.

The chain combines TRBV4-1 with TRBJ2-3; perhaps TRBD1 as D (7 bases). Germline assignment: CDR1 MGHRA and CDR2 YSYEKL. V lost 3 bases and J lost 4, with 14 bases in between. The CDR3 consists of 15 residues. The DNA of the CDR3 is TGCGCCAGCAGCCAGGGGGGACAGAGGCCAGATACGCAGTATTTT. Its translation: CASSQGGQRPDTQYF.

The chain has TRBV10-2 and TRBJ1-4; 7 nucleotides line up with TRBD1. The CDR3 loop spans 13 amino acids. Germline assignment: CDR1 WSHSY and CDR2 SAAADI. J gave up 4 bases and V 6 bases, and 2 bases lay outside the gene matches. CDR3 sequence: CASRGGFNEKLFF. CDR3 DNA: TGCGCCAGCAGAGGGGGCTTTAATGAAAAACTGTTTTTT.

The chain is built from TRBV6-1 and TRBJ2-1; 7 positions match TRBD1. The CDR3 extends over 14 amino acids. Germline values: CDR1 MNHNS, CDR2 SASEGT. V shed 1 base and J 8 bases; nucleotides not matched to a gene: 5. CDR3 DNA: TGTGCCAGCAGTGAAGTGACAGGGAACTATGAGCAGTTCTTC. It yields the protein CASSEVTGNYEQFF.

In DNA, the CDR3 is TGTGCCAGCAGTTTTAGGGGGCTAACGGGCTATGGCTACACCTTC. This codes for CASSFRGLTGYGYTF. The gene calls are TRBV28 and TRBJ1-2, with 7 bases matching TRBD1. This CDR3 comprises 15 residues. Per the germline V gene, CDR1 is MDHEN and CDR2 is SYDVKM. The J segment lost 4 bases and the V segment lost 3 bases, leaving 8 bases of the junction unmatched.

The rearrangement links TRBV28 to TRBJ1-5, with a possible D match to TRBD1 (5 bases). Germline CDR1 is MDHEN and CDR2 is SYDVKM. Between the trimmed V and J ends, which lost 7 bases and 0 bases, there was a span of 10 bases. This CDR3 is built from 14 residues. In DNA form, the CDR3 reads TGTGCCAGCAATCAGGACATTAGCAATCAGCCCCAGCATTTT. It yields the protein CASNQDISNQPQHF.

This chain's CDR3 is CASSPPLGRANEKLFF. CDR3 DNA: TGTGCCAGCTCACCACCCCTGGGCCGGGCTAATGAAAAACTGTTTTTT. The J gene is TRBJ1-4, the V gene TRBV18; D unclear. Germline lookup yields CDR1 KGHSH and CDR2 LQKENI. The V gene lost 0 bases and the J gene lost 3 bases, with 11 bases spanning the gap. CDR3 length: 16 amino acids.

This rearrangement joins TRBV19 to TRBJ2-2, with D perhaps matching TRBD1 or TRBD2 (5 bases each). The V gene lost 4 bases and the J gene lost 6 bases, with 9 bases spanning the gap. This CDR3 comprises 13 residues. CDR1 is LNHDA and CDR2 is SQIVND in the germline V gene (reference sequence). CDR3 amino acids: CASSNGASGELFF. DNA for the CDR3: TGTGCCAGTAGTAACGGGGCCTCCGGGGAGCTGTTTTTT.

This clone was counted a single time. The V and J genes are TRBV9 and TRBJ2-3, with 7 bases matching TRBD1. Trimming removed 4 bases from V and 1 base from J; junction bases left unmatched: 6. The germline V gene has CDR1 SGDLS and CDR2 YYNGEE. The CDR3 runs to 15 residues. In DNA form, the CDR3 reads TGTGCCAGCAGCCCCCGGACAGGAGGCACAGATACGCAGTATTTT. As protein: CASSPRTGGTDTQYF.

The V gene is TRBV11-2, the J gene TRBJ2-2; 8 bases are a match to TRBD2. CDR3 length equals 16 residues. Trimming removed 1 base from V and 3 bases from J; junction bases left unmatched: 4. The germline V gene has CDR1 SGHAT and CDR2 FQNNGV. The CDR3 DNA is TGTGCCAGCAGCTTAGCGGGAGGGCTTGACACCGGGGAGCTGTTTTTT. Translation: CASSLAGGLDTGELFF.

The chain employs TRBV7-8 and TRBJ2-7; a possible D gene is TRBD2 (7 bases). The CDR3 spans 16 residues. Germline CDR1 is SGHVS and CDR2 is FQNEAQ. DNA of the CDR3: TGTGCCAGCAGCTTAGAAGGGGCGGCGGGGGCCCCTCCTACACAAGTC. It is translated as CASSLEGAAGAPPTQV.

This chain links TRBV29-1 with TRBJ2-1; D not resolved. The CDR3 is 11 amino acids. CDR1 is SQVTM and CDR2 is ANQGSEA in the germline V gene. The V end lost 6 bases, the J end lost 4 bases, and 7 bases lay between the germline ends. CDR3 sequence reads: CSVDLYNEQFF. The DNA of the CDR3 is TGCAGCGTCGATCTTTACAATGAGCAGTTCTTC.

This clone was observed a few times. The chain links TRBV28 to TRBJ1-2; 10 positions agree with TRBD1. With 3 bases clipped from V and 7 bases from J, the junction kept 8 bases outside the gene matches. The CDR3 consists of 15 residues. Germline V gene data show CDR1 as MDHEN and CDR2 as SYDVKM. CDR3 DNA sequence: TGTGCCAGCAGTTTGGGACAGGGGTTCGGACCTGGCTACACCTTC. Translation: CASSLGQGFGPGYTF.

This chain joins TRBV6-5 and TRBJ1-5; 9 bases map to TRBD1. CDR1 is MNHEY and CDR2 is SVGAGI in the germline V gene. The CDR3 has 14 residues. After removal of 5 bases from V and 9 bases from J, the junction contained 8 bases not matched to a gene. The CDR3 here is CASSLDRGFGPQHF. In DNA, the CDR3 is TGTGCCAGCAGTCTGGACAGGGGCTTTGGGCCCCAGCATTTT.

This clone was seen a handful of times. The chain is built from TRBV11-2 and TRBJ1-1; no reliable D call. This CDR3 is 13 amino acids long. Germline CDR1 reads SGHAT; CDR2 reads FQNNGV. With 5 bases removed from V and 7 bases from J, the gap between germline ends came to 14 bases. CDR3 sequence (DNA): TGTGCCAGCAGCCAGACCCCGACTCTTGAAGCTTTCTTT. It codes for CASSQTPTLEAFF. The whole variable domain, filled in from reference TRBV11-2 and TRBJ1-1, reads EAGVAQSPRYKIIEKRQSVAFWCNPISGHATLYWYQQILGQGPKLLIQFQNNGVVDDSQLPKDRFSAERLKGVDSTLKIQPAKLEDSAVYLCASSQTPTLEAFFGQGTRLTVV.

By proportion, this clone is large. The chain recombines TRBV9 with TRBJ1-1; D not certain. V was trimmed by 3 bases and J by 1 base, leaving 19 bases between them. The germline V gene encodes CDR1 SGDLS and CDR2 YYNGEE. CDR3 length: 17 amino acids. The CDR3 DNA sequence: TGTGCCAGCAGCGCCTCGGGGAGTGTCCATGGGAACACTGAAGCTTTCTTT. It codes for CASSASGSVHGNTEAFF.

The chain links TRBV29-1 to TRBJ2-1; TRBD2 is a possible D gene (6 bases). The CDR3 has 14 residues. With 3 bases removed from V and 8 bases from J, the gap between germline ends came to 17 bases. Germline assignment: CDR1 SQVTM and CDR2 ANQGSEA. The DNA of the CDR3 is TGCAGCGTTGAGGACACTAGCCTGGGCTATGAGCAGTTCTTC. Protein sequence: CSVEDTSLGYEQFF.